These 19 T cell receptor beta chains originate from one sample sequenced in a study of T cell changes during pregnancy in multiple sclerosis. Data came from immunoSEQ multiplex PCR; TCRdb stores just in-frame clones and leaves some out. This table holds approximately 68,000 clones, about nine tenths found once. The sample was peripheral blood, taken in the second trimester of pregnancy. These receptors came from a female donor with multiple sclerosis, enrolled in a pregnancy study.

This clone has a handful of counts. This chain joins TRBV7-9 and TRBJ2-2, with D possibly TRBD2 on 6 matching bases. Germline V gene data show CDR1 as SEHNR and CDR2 as FQNEAQ (reference sequence). The CDR3 is made up of 14 amino acids. The V and J ends lost 3 bases and 8 bases respectively, with 13 bases between them. This CDR3 is CASSLGLVQGELFF. The CDR3, as DNA: TGTGCCAGCAGCTTGGGACTGGTGCAGGGGGAGCTGTTTTTT.

This clone was recorded once. J is TRBJ2-5 and V is TRBV29-1, with 7 positions matching TRBD1. CDR3 size: 13 residues. Trimming removed 5 bases from V and 2 bases from J; junction bases left unmatched: 5. Germline V gene sequence: CDR1 SQVTM, CDR2 ANQGSEA. The CDR3 loop is CSVSGGWQETQYF. In DNA form, the CDR3 reads TGCAGCGTTTCAGGGGGTTGGCAAGAGACCCAGTACTTC.

J is TRBJ2-3 and V is TRBV29-1; possibly TRBD2 for D (5 bases). CDR3 length: 14 residues. V was trimmed by 7 bases and J by 3 bases, leaving 17 bases between them. Germline-derived CDR1 and CDR2 are SQVTM and ANQGSEA. CDR3 in DNA: TGCAGCGCAAGGACGGCGGGTGGTACAGATACGCAGTATTTT. It encodes CSARTAGGTDTQYF.

The chain uses TRBV19 and TRBJ2-6, with TRBD1 identical over 9 bases. Germline V gene sequence: CDR1 LNHDA, CDR2 SQIVND (reference sequence). The CDR3 consists of 16 residues. The V gene end was trimmed by 5 bases and the J gene end by 1 base; junction bases not matched to a gene: 3. CDR3 bases: TGTGCCAGTAGTTACAGGGGGCTGTCTGGGGCCAACGTCCTGACTTTC. Translating it yields CASSYRGLSGANVLTF.

The chain joins TRBV6-5 to TRBJ2-6, with D maybe TRBD2 (6 bases). The V and J ends lost 2 bases and 0 bases respectively, with 8 bases between them. The CDR3 spans 16 residues. Germline-derived CDR1 and CDR2 are MNHEY and SVGAGI. The CDR3 sequence: CASSYGGSSGANVLTF. CDR3 DNA sequence: TGTGCCAGCAGTTACGGGGGGAGCTCTGGGGCCAACGTCCTGACTTTC.

The rearrangement links TRBV13 to TRBJ1-1; D not certain. CDR1 and CDR2 from the germline V gene are PRHDT and FYEKMQ (reference sequence). There are 16 residues in the CDR3. Trimming took 1 base from V and 5 from J, leaving 17 bases between them. The CDR3 here is CASSLVAPGVGTEAFF. CDR3 nucleotide sequence: TGTGCCAGCAGCTTAGTGGCCCCCGGGGTGGGTACTGAAGCTTTCTTT.

The V call is TRBV18, the J call TRBJ2-3; D not resolved. The CDR3 runs to 16 residues. The V end lost 3 bases, the J end lost 0 bases, and 13 bases lay between the germline ends. Germline lookup yields CDR1 KGHSH and CDR2 LQKENI. For the CDR3, the DNA is TGTGCCAGCTCACCTCCCTACTACTCTAGCACAGATACGCAGTATTTT. Translating it yields CASSPPYYSSTDTQYF.

V is TRBV29-1 and J is TRBJ2-3; 10 nucleotides match TRBD2. Germline-derived CDR1 and CDR2 are SQVTM and ANQGSEA. The CDR3 extends over 17 amino acids. The ends lost 1 base at V and 0 bases at J; junction bases unmatched: 7. CDR3 bases: TGCAGCGTTGAAGCCCCGGGGACTAGCGTTAGCACAGATACGCAGTATTTT. The encoded protein is CSVEAPGTSVSTDTQYF.

This rearrangement joins TRBV28 to TRBJ2-7; 8 positions match TRBD1. CDR1 and CDR2 (germline): MDHEN, SYDVKM. This CDR3 comprises 13 residues. Losses at the gene ends were 6 bases for V and 2 bases for J; bases not matched to a gene: 3. The CDR3 DNA sequence: TGTGCCAGCAGGGGACAGGCGCCCTACGAGCAGTACTTC. Its protein product is CASRGQAPYEQYF.

The V and J genes are TRBV20-1 and TRBJ2-3, with 8 bases that match TRBD1. Germline lookup yields CDR1 DFQATT and CDR2 SNEGSKA (reference sequence). The V gene end was trimmed by 7 bases and the J gene end by 6 bases; junction bases not matched to a gene: 3. CDR3 size: 11 residues. The CDR3 DNA sequence: TGCAGTGTTACAGGGGGGGATACGCAGTATTTT. Protein sequence: CSVTGGDTQYF.

The chain couples TRBV30 to TRBJ1-1; possible D gene TRBD1, 6 bases. This CDR3 is 12 amino acids long. Germline CDR1 is GTSNPN and CDR2 is SVGIG (reference sequence). Trimming pared 4 bases from V and 12 bases from J, leaving 18 bases between. The CDR3 spells CAWNQEATGSFF. The CDR3 DNA reads TGTGCCTGGAATCAAGAGGCAACAGGGTCTTTCTTT.

This rearrangement joins TRBV10-3 to TRBJ1-4; D remains unclear. Trimming took off 3 bases at V and 8 bases at J, with 16 bases between the two ends. Germline CDR1 and CDR2: ENHRY and SYGVKD. The CDR3 covers 15 residues. The CDR3 nucleotides are TGTGCCATCAGTGACTCCCGGGCCACGGGAGAAAAACTGTTTTTT. Protein sequence: CAISDSRATGEKLFF.

J is TRBJ2-5 and V is TRBV19; D call uncertain. Trimming stripped 3 bases from V and 1 base from J, with 9 bases between. Germline V gene sequence: CDR1 LNHDA, CDR2 SQIVND (reference sequence). The CDR3 length is 14 residues. The CDR3 sequence is CASSMSYFQETQYF. CDR3 in DNA: TGTGCCAGTAGTATGTCATACTTCCAAGAGACCCAGTACTTC. The whole variable domain, filled in from reference TRBV19 and TRBJ2-5, reads DGGITQSPKYLFRKEGQNVTLSCEQNLNHDAMYWYRQDPGQGLRLIYYSQIVNDFQKGDIAEGYSVSREKKESFPLTVTSAQKNPTAFYLCASSMSYFQETQYFGPGTRLLVL.

The CDR3 reads CASRRSGRSSYEQYF. CDR3 in DNA: TGTGCCAGCAGGCGTAGCGGGAGGAGCTCCTACGAGCAGTACTTC. V usage is TRBV11-2 and J usage is TRBJ2-7; 10 positions agree with TRBD2. After removal of 6 bases from V and 0 bases from J, the junction contained 5 bases not matched to a gene. This CDR3 region has 15 residues. CDR1 is SGHAT, CDR2 FQNNGV, per germline.

The gene calls are TRBV5-1 and TRBJ2-7; 11 bases fit TRBD2. Germline trimming cut 4 bases from V and 1 base from J; bases unmatched to any gene: 7. The CDR3 totals 16 residues. Germline V gene sequence: CDR1 SGHRS, CDR2 YFSETQ. The CDR3 nucleotides read TGCGCCAGCAGCAGGACCGGGACTAGCGGATCCTACGAGCAGTACTTC. This encodes CASSRTGTSGSYEQYF.

The chain combines TRBV7-8 with TRBJ2-7; D might be TRBD1 (6 bases). The CDR3 totals 13 residues. The V end lost 6 bases, the J end lost 7 bases, and 16 bases lay between the germline ends. Germline V CDR1 and CDR2: SGHVS, FQNEAQ. For the CDR3, the DNA is TGTGCCAGCAGATTGCAGGGGTCTACTGAGCAGTACTTC. As protein: CASRLQGSTEQYF.

The J gene is TRBJ1-4, the V gene TRBV27; weak D call: TRBD1 (5 bases). Germline V gene sequence: CDR1 MNHEY, CDR2 SMNVEV (reference sequence). V was clipped by 2 bases and J by 7 bases, with 11 bases between them. The CDR3 sequence is 14 residues long. The chain's CDR3 is CASSLQGGVEKLFF. The DNA of the CDR3 is TGTGCCAGCAGTTTACAGGGAGGTGTTGAAAAACTGTTTTTT. Supplemented by reference TRBV27 and TRBJ1-4, the full variable domain reads EAQVTQNPRYLITVTGKKLTVTCSQNMNHEYMSWYRQDPGLGLRQIYYSMNVEVTDKGDVPEGYKVSRKEKRNFPLILESPSPNQTSLYFCASSLQGGVEKLFFGSGTQLSVL.

This clone was found once. This CDR3 is CASSVILASPYEQYF. The CDR3 DNA sequence: TGTGCCAGCAGCGTTATTCTAGCGTCCCCCTACGAGCAGTACTTC. This chain links TRBV27 with TRBJ2-7; possibly TRBD2 for D (6 bases). V lost 6 bases and J lost 2, with 17 bases in between. From germline, CDR1 is MNHEY and CDR2 SMNVEV (reference sequence). The CDR3 totals 15 residues.

The genes are TRBV29-1 and TRBJ1-2; 8 bases are shared with TRBD1. The V segment lost 4 bases and the J segment 7 bases; nucleotides outside the gene matches: 5. Germline V gives CDR1 SQVTM, CDR2 ANQGSEA. The CDR3 runs to 12 residues. CDR3 region: CSVGGQGGGYTF. The CDR3 region has the DNA TGCAGCGTTGGCGGACAGGGAGGTGGCTACACCTTC.